The clone carrying this T cell receptor (beta chain) was recorded once. The germline CDR1 and CDR2 sequences are SGHRS and YFSETQ. The CDR3 consists of 14 residues. V shed 4 bases and J shed 4 bases, with 13 bases lying between them. This sample is part of a study of blood T cell repertoires in COVID-19. For the study at large: Samples taken during acute and convalescent COVID-19 were collected in the United States, Italy and Spain. In each case, the material was cDNA or gDNA derived from T cells, B-cell-depleted T cells, or PBMCs.

In the study's own analysis: Counts of nucleated cells, estimated from reference gene primer amplification, were obtained. The assay was immunoSEQ multiplex PCR, and TCRdb's table has in-frame clones only and misses some. Clone size and the V and J calls come from that table; the DNA yielded D and trimming. The table records a few hundred thousand clones, around 83% of them present only once. The chain combines TRBV5-1 with TRBJ2-3; D uncertain. The receptor was derived from a man aged 18 to 35 with active or convalescent COVID-19. Sequenced: peripheral blood. CDR3 nucleotides: TGCGCCAGCAGCCCAGCGTTAGAGTCAGATACGCAGTATTTT. It yields the protein CASSPALESDTQYF.